Detailed here is one TCR beta chain. Its antigen remains unidentified. PCR amplification relied on 60 Vbeta primers (plus 13 Jbeta primers). Assay: immunoSEQ multiplex PCR; the TCRdb copy retains only in-frame clones and omits some. The sample lists about 230,000 clones, about 80% occurring once. The data stem from a study of cytomegalovirus exposure and HLA in healthy donors. Study conclusions and caveats: There were about 160 TCR beta chains listed as cytomegalovirus-associated.

Germline values: CDR1 SGHKS, CDR2 YYEKEE (reference sequence). CDR3 length: 17 amino acids. The J segment lost 10 bases and the V segment lost 0 bases, leaving 15 bases of the junction unmatched. The clonotype comes from a woman aged 40 to 50 in good health and CMV-seronegative. V and J are TRBV5-5 and TRBJ1-4, with 7 bases aligning to TRBD1. Specimen: PBMCs. The CDR3 here is CASSLALRTGEAVKLFF. The CDR3, as DNA: TGTGCCAGCAGCTTGGCCCTTCGAACAGGGGAAGCCGTAAAACTGTTTTTT.